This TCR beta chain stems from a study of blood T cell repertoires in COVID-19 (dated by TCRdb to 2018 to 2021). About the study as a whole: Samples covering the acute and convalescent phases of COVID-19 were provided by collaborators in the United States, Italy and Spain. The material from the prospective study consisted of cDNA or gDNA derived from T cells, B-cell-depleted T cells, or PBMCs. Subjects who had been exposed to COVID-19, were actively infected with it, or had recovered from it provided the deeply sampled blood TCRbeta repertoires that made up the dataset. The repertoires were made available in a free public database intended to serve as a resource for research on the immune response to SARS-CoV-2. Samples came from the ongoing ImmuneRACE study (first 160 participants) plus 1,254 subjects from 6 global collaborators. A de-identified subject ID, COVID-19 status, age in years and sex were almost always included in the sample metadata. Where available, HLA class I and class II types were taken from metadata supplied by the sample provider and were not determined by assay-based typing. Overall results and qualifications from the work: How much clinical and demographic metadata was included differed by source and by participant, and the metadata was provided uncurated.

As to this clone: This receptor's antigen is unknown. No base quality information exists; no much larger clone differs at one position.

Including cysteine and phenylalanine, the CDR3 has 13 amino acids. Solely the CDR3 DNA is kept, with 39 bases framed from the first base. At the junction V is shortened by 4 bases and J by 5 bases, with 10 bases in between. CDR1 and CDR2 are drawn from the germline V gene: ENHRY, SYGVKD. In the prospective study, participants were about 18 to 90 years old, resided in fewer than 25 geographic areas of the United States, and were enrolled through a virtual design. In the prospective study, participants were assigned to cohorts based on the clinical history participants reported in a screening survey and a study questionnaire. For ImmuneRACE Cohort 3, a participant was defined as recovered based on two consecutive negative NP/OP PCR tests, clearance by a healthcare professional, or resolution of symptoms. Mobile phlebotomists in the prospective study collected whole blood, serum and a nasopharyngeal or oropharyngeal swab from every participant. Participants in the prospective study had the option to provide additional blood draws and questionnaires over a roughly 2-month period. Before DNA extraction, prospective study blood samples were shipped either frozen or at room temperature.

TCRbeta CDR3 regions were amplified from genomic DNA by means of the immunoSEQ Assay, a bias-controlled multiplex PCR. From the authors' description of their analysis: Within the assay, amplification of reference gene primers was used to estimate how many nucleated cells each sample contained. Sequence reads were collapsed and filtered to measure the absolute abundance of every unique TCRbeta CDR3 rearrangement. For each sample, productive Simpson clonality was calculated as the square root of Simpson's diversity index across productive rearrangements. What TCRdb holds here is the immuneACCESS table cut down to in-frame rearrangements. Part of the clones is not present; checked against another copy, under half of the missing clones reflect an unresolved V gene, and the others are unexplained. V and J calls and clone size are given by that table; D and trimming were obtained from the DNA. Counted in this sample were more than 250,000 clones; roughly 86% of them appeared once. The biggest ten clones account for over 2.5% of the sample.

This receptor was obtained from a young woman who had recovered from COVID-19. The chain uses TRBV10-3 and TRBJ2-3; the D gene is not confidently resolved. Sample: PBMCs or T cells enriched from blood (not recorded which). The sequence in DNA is TGTGCCATCAGTGCCGGAACGGGAGATACGCAGTATTTT. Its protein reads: CAISAGTGDTQYF.